Listed below are T cell receptor beta chains from one sample, sequenced in a study of technical replicates of blood from several donors. Clones were sequenced by immunoSEQ multiplex PCR, and TCRdb holds only the in-frame ones, with some missing. The table has 70,000 to 95,000 clones, 97% seen once; the top ten hold roughly 0.3%. The sample consisted of T cells isolated from PBMCs. The source is a human donor in good health. Both conserved end residues are part of each CDR3. Each record gives: clone size, J gene, CDR3 length, V gene, D gene, CDR3 protein, CDR3 DNA. The D gene is left open where the match is weak. Part of the rows lack a size; the others show once, few, many or a class for expanded clones.

.	TRBJ2-7	16	TRBV7-9	TRBD2	CASSWGSSGIGYEQYF	TGTGCCAGCAGCTGGGGATCTAGCGGGATCGGCTACGAGCAGTACTTC
.	TRBJ2-7	16	TRBV28	.	CASSTSGLSSGDEQYF	TGTGCCAGCAGTACCTCCGGGTTATCATCAGGGGACGAGCAGTACTTC
.	TRBJ1-1	15	TRBV19	.	CASSIDAGAAAEAFF	TGTGCCAGTAGTATAGACGCAGGGGCGGCCGCTGAAGCTTTCTTT
.	TRBJ2-2	18	TRBV21-1	.	CASSKGLAASRRTGELFF	TGTGCCAGCAGCAAAGGACTAGCGGCCAGTAGGAGGACCGGGGAGCTGTTTTTT
.	TRBJ1-4	10	TRBV28	.	CASRGTTLFF	TGTGCCAGCAGGGGGACTACGCTGTTTTTT
.	TRBJ2-3	21	TRBV6-1	.	CASSEGVGQGVFSGRTDTQYF	TGTGCCAGCAGTGAAGGGGTAGGACAGGGGGTATTTAGCGGGAGAACAGATACGCAGTATTTT
.	TRBJ1-4	13	TRBV21-1	.	CASITATNEKLFF	TGTGCCAGCATTACTGCAACTAATGAAAAACTGTTTTTT
.	TRBJ2-7	15	TRBV7-9	.	CASSIQRGRGSEQYF	TGTGCCAGCAGCATTCAAAGAGGCCGAGGATCCGAGCAGTACTTC
.	TRBJ2-3	14	TRBV19	TRBD1	CASTWDSELDTQYF	TGTGCCAGTACATGGGACAGCGAGTTGGATACGCAGTATTTT
.	TRBJ2-3	16	TRBV5-1	TRBD2	CASSPETSGLTDTQYF	TGCGCCAGCAGCCCTGAAACTAGCGGCCTCACAGATACGCAGTATTTT
.	TRBJ2-3	16	TRBV9	TRBD1	CASSELSGQASDTQYF	TGTGCCAGCAGCGAGCTATCTGGACAGGCTTCAGATACGCAGTATTTT
.	TRBJ1-5	15	TRBV7-8	TRBD1	CASSSTGTGVQPQHF	TGTGCCAGCAGCTCCACCGGGACAGGGGTTCAGCCCCAGCATTTT
.	TRBJ1-4	15	TRBV2	TRBD1	CASRGVRDRDEKLFF	TGTGCCAGCAGGGGAGTCCGGGACAGAGATGAAAAACTGTTTTTT
.	TRBJ1-1	15	TRBV14	.	CASSNQGLMNTEAFF	TGTGCCAGCAGCAACCAGGGCCTCATGAACACTGAAGCTTTCTTT
.	TRBJ2-2	17	TRBV4-3	TRBD2	CASSQHRAAGAAGELFF	TGCGCCAGCAGCCAACACAGGGCAGCGGGAGCAGCCGGGGAGCTGTTTTTT
.	TRBJ1-1	14	TRBV9	.	CASSVLGGNTEAFF	TGTGCCAGCAGCGTCCTAGGGGGGAACACTGAAGCTTTCTTT
.	TRBJ1-2	17	TRBV4-3	.	CASSPVRTANPNYGYTF	TGCGCCAGCAGCCCCGTACGGACAGCCAACCCCAACTATGGCTACACCTTC
.	TRBJ2-7	18	TRBV27	.	CASSLSLGRAIESGEQYF	TGTGCCAGCAGTTTATCCTTAGGCCGGGCGATTGAAAGCGGCGAGCAGTACTTC
.	TRBJ1-2	14	TRBV18	.	CASSPPGEYYGYTF	TGTGCCAGCTCACCGCCGGGAGAATACTATGGCTACACCTTC
.	TRBJ2-5	14	TRBV11-1	TRBD2	CASSFLAGQETQYF	TGTGCCAGCAGCTTCCTAGCGGGACAAGAGACCCAGTACTTC
.	TRBJ2-1	11	TRBV11-2	.	CASSLYSEQFF	TGTGCCAGCAGCTTATATAGTGAGCAGTTCTTC
.	TRBJ1-1	14	TRBV29-1	TRBD1	CSVEGGQGSTEAFF	TGCAGCGTTGAGGGAGGACAGGGGAGCACTGAAGCTTTCTTT
.	TRBJ2-1	14	TRBV19	.	CASSTHTGFGEQFF	TGTGCCAGTAGTACCCATACAGGGTTTGGTGAGCAGTTCTTC
.	TRBJ2-1	16	TRBV19	TRBD2	CASSPGLEGRNNEQFF	TGTGCCAGTAGTCCTGGACTAGAGGGTAGAAACAATGAGCAGTTCTTC
few	TRBJ2-3	16	TRBV28	.	CASSLLGRTVTDTQYF	TGTGCCAGCAGTTTACTTGGGAGGACGGTCACAGATACGCAGTATTTT
.	TRBJ1-1	13	TRBV7-2	.	CASSLAGETEAFF	TGTGCCAGCAGCTTAGCAGGGGAAACTGAAGCTTTCTTT
.	TRBJ2-3	14	TRBV9	TRBD2	CASSISGSLDTQYF	TGTGCCAGCAGCATTAGCGGGAGCTTGGATACGCAGTATTTT
.	TRBJ1-3	13	TRBV7-9	TRBD1	CASSWDRGNTIYF	TGTGCCAGCAGCTGGGACAGGGGAAACACCATATATTTT
.	TRBJ2-3	15	TRBV7-2	.	CASSFSVSSTDTQYF	TGTGCCAGCAGCTTTTCAGTATCTAGCACAGATACGCAGTATTTT
.	TRBJ2-7	13	TRBV6-1	TRBD2	CASTTSGSYEQYF	TGTGCCAGTACGACTAGCGGGAGCTACGAGCAGTACTTC
.	TRBJ2-3	16	TRBV7-2	TRBD2	CASSDAPSGGGDTQYF	TGTGCCAGCAGCGACGCCCCTAGCGGGGGAGGAGATACGCAGTATTTT
.	TRBJ2-7	14	TRBV2	TRBD1	CASSGTGDSYEQYF	TGTGCCAGCAGTGGGACAGGGGACTCCTACGAGCAGTACTTC
.	TRBJ1-4	11	TRBV7-9	.	CASGSNEKLFF	TGTGCCAGCGGGAGTAATGAAAAACTGTTTTTT
.	TRBJ2-1	11	TRBV2	.	CASSGSAEQFF	TGTGCCAGCAGTGGTAGCGCCGAGCAGTTCTTC
.	TRBJ2-7	14	TRBV5-1	TRBD1	CASSSETGGYEQYF	TGCGCCAGCAGCTCGGAGACAGGGGGCTACGAGCAGTACTTC
.	TRBJ2-7	14	TRBV21-1	.	CASSCRGSSYEQYF	TGTGCCAGCAGCTGCCGGGGAAGCTCCTACGAGCAGTACTTC
.	TRBJ2-5	16	TRBV5-1	TRBD2	CASSSTSGRSTETQYF	TGCGCCAGCAGCTCCACTAGCGGGAGATCGACAGAGACCCAGTACTTC
.	TRBJ1-3	15	TRBV7-3	.	CASSLLVNSGNTIYF	TGTGCCAGCAGCCTTTTAGTAAACTCTGGAAACACCATATATTTT
.	TRBJ2-7	13	TRBV29-1	.	CSVEGGRLYEQYF	TGCAGCGTTGAAGGGGGGCGCTTATACGAGCAGTACTTC
once	TRBJ2-2	15	TRBV4-3	TRBD2	CASSQDWGEGRWLFF	TGCGCCAGCAGCCAAGATTGGGGGGAGGGCAGGTGGCTGTTTTTT
once	TRBJ1-4	15	TRBV5-8	.	CASSSEAARREKLFF	TGTGCCAGCAGCTCAGAGGCAGCCCGAAGGGAAAAACTGTTTTTT
.	TRBJ2-3	14	TRBV2	.	CASSELGASDTQYF	TGTGCCAGCAGCGAGCTGGGAGCTTCAGATACGCAGTATTTT
.	TRBJ1-4	13	TRBV21-1	.	CASSKWVREKLFF	TGTGCCAGCAGCAAATGGGTCAGGGAAAAACTGTTTTTT
.	TRBJ1-2	11	TRBV7-8	.	CAVGGAYGYTF	TGTGCCGTCGGCGGGGCATACGGCTACACCTTC
.	TRBJ2-1	15	TRBV7-7	.	CASPGSPTPHNEQFF	TGTGCTAGCCCCGGGAGTCCCACCCCCCACAATGAGCAGTTCTTC
.	TRBJ2-3	16	TRBV7-8	.	CASRDSLRSSTDTQYF	TGTGCCAGCAGAGACTCTCTCCGCAGCAGCACAGATACGCAGTATTTT
.	TRBJ1-1	12	TRBV30	.	CAWSVLVQEAFF	TGTGCCTGGAGTGTACTAGTCCAAGAAGCTTTCTTT
.	TRBJ2-4	17	TRBV7-9	TRBD1	CASTPPQDRANRNIQYF	TGTGCCAGCACCCCCCCTCAGGACAGGGCGAATCGAAACATTCAGTACTTC
.	TRBJ1-3	14	TRBV30	.	CAWDTLPSGNTIYF	TGTGCCTGGGACACATTGCCCTCTGGAAACACCATATATTTT
.	TRBJ2-1	13	TRBV7-8	.	CASSLAGDNEQFF	TGTGCCAGCAGCTTAGCAGGGGACAATGAGCAGTTCTTC
.	TRBJ2-5	16	TRBV5-4	TRBD2	CASSSTSGRAKETQYF	TGTGCCAGCAGTTCGACTAGCGGGAGGGCCAAAGAGACCCAGTACTTC
.	TRBJ1-1	12	TRBV2	.	CASVGENTEAFF	TGTGCCAGCGTCGGGGAAAACACTGAAGCTTTCTTT
.	TRBJ2-5	14	TRBV18	.	CASSPQGVGETQYF	TGTGCCAGCTCACCACAGGGGGTTGGAGAGACCCAGTACTTC
.	TRBJ2-7	14	TRBV27	.	CASSPGDPRYEQYF	TGTGCCAGCAGTCCGGGGGATCCCCGCTACGAGCAGTACTTC
.	TRBJ1-4	16	TRBV11-2	.	CASSRRGPATNEKLFF	TGTGCCAGCAGCCGCAGGGGTCCCGCAACTAATGAAAAACTGTTTTTT
.	TRBJ2-5	14	TRBV15	TRBD1	CATSRDRGQETQYF	TGTGCCACCAGCAGAGACAGGGGGCAAGAGACCCAGTACTTC
once	TRBJ1-2	14	TRBV29-1	.	CSVGVGASSYGYTF	TGCAGCGTTGGTGTGGGCGCGTCGAGCTATGGCTACACCTTC